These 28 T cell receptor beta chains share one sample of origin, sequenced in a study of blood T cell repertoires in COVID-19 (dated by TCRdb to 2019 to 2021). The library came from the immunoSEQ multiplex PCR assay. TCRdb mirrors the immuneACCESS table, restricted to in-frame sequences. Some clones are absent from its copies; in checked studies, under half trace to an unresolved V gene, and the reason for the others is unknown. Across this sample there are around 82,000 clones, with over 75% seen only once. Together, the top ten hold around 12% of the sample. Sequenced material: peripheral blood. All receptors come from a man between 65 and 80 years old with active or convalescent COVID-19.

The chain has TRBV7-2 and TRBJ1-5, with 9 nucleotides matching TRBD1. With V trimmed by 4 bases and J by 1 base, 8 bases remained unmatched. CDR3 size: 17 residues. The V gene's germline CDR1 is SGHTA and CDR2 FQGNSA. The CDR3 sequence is CASSSGTGRKSNQPQHF. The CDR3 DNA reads TGTGCCAGCAGCTCGGGGACAGGGCGAAAGAGCAATCAGCCCCAGCATTTT. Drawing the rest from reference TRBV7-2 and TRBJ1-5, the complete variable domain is GAGVSQSPSNKVTEKGKDVELRCDPISGHTALYWYRQSLGQGLEFLIYFQGNSAPDKSGLPSDRFSAERTGGSVSTLTIQRTQQEDSAVYLCASSSGTGRKSNQPQHFGDGTRLSIL.

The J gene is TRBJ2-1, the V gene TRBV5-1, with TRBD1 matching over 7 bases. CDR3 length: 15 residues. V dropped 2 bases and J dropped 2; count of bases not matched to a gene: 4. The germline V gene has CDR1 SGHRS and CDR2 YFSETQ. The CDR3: CASSFDRATYNEQFF. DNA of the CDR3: TGCGCCAGCAGCTTCGACAGGGCAACCTACAATGAGCAGTTCTTC. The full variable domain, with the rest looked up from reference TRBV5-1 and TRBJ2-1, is KAGVTQTPRYLIKTRGQQVTLSCSPISGHRSVSWYQQTPGQGLQFLFEYFSETQRNKGNFPGRFSGRQFSNSRSEMNVSTLELGDSALYLCASSFDRATYNEQFFGPGTRLTVL.

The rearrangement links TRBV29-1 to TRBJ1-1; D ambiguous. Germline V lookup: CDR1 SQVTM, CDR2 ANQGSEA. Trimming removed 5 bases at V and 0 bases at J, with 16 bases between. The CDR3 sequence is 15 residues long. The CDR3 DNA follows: TGCAGCGTTTTACCGGGTCGCAGTATGAACACTGAAGCTTTCTTT. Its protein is CSVLPGRSMNTEAFF.

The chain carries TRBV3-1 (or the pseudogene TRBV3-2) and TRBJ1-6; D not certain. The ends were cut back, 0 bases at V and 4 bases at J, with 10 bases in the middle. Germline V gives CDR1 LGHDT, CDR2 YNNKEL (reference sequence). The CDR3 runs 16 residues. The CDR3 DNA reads TGTGCCAGCAGCCAAGAACCAGGCCAATATAATTCACCCCTCCACTTT. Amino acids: CASSQEPGQYNSPLHF.

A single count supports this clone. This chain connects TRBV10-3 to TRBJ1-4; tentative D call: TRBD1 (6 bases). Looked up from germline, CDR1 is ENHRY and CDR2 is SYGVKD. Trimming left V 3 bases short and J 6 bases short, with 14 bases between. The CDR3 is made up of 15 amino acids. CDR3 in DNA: TGTGCCATCAGTGAAAACCGGGACACTTATGAAAAACTGTTTTTT. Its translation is CAISENRDTYEKLFF.

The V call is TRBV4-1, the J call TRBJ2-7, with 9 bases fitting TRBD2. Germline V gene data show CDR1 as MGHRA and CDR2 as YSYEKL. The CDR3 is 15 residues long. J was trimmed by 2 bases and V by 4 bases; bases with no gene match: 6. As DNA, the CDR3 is TGCGCCAGCAGCCCCCTAGCGGGGAGAACCTACGAGCAGTACTTC. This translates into CASSPLAGRTYEQYF.

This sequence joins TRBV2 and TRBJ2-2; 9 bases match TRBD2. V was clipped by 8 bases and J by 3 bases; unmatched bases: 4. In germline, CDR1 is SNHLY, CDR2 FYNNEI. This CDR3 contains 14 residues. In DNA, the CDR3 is TGTGCCAGCCAGCGGGGGGAGGACACCGGGGAGCTGTTTTTT. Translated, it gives CASQRGEDTGELFF.

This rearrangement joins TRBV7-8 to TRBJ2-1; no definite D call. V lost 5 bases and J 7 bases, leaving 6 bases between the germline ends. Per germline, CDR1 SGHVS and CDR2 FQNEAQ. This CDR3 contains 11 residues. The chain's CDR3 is CASSLINEQFF. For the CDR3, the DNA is TGTGCCAGCAGCCTAATAAATGAGCAGTTCTTC.

This CDR3 is CASSPGQGSYEQYF. The CDR3 bases are TGTGCCAGCTCACCCGGACAGGGGTCCTACGAGCAGTACTTC. V gene TRBV18 combines with J gene TRBJ2-7, with 9 bases fitting TRBD1. The CDR3 consists of 14 residues. Germline V gene lookup returns CDR1 KGHSH and CDR2 LQKENI. The trim removed 3 bases at V and 1 base at J, leaving 1 base unmatched. The full variable domain, completed using reference TRBV18 and TRBJ2-7, is NAGVMQNPRHLVRRRGQEARLRCSPMKGHSHVYWYRQLPEEGLKFMVYLQKENIIDESGMPKERFSAEFPKEGPSILRIQQVVRGDSAAYFCASSPGQGSYEQYFGPGTRLTVT.

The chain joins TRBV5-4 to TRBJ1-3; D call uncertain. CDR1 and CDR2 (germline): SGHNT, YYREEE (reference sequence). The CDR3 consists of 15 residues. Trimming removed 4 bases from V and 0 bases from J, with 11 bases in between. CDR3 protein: CASSQGGTSGNTIYF. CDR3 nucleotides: TGTGCCAGCAGCCAAGGAGGCACCTCTGGAAACACCATATATTTT.

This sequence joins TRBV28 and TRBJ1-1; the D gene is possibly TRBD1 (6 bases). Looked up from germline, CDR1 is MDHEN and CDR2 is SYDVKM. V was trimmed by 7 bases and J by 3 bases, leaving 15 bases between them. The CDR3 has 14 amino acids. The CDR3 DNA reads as TGTGCCAGCATCCTAGGGGGGGGGCACACTGAAGCTTTCTTT. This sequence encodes CASILGGGHTEAFF.

CDR3 amino acids: CASSREITGELFF. CDR3 sequence (DNA): TGCGCCAGCAGCAGAGAAATTACCGGGGAGCTGTTTTTT. The chain carries TRBV5-1 and TRBJ2-2; D gene uncertain. Germline V gives CDR1 SGHRS, CDR2 YFSETQ. This CDR3 comprises 13 residues. The V end was cut by 4 bases, the J end by 5 bases, with 9 bases between.

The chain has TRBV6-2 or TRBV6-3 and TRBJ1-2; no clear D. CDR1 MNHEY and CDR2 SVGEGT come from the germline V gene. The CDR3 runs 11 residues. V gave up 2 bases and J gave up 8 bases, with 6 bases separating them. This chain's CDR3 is CASSYPVGYTF. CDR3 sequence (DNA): TGTGCCAGCAGTTACCCAGTCGGCTACACCTTC.

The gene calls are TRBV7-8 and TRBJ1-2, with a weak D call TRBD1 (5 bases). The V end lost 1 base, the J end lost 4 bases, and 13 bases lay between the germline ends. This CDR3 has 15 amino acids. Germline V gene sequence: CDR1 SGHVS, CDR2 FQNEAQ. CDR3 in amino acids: CASSLGGRTFYGYTF. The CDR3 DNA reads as TGTGCCAGCAGCTTAGGGGGCAGGACCTTCTATGGCTACACCTTC. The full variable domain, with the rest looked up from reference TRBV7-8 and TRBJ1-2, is GAGVSQSPRYKVAKRGQDVALRCDPISGHVSLFWYQQALGQGPEFLTYFQNEAQLDKSGLPSDRFFAERPEGSVSTLKIQRTQQEDSAVYLCASSLGGRTFYGYTFGSGTRLTVV.

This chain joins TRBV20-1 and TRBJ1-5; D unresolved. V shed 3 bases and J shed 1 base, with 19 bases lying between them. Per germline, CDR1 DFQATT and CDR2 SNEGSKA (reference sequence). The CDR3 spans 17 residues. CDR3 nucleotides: TGCAGTGCTAGTAGTTCGTGGTCTGGAGCGAGCAATCAGCCCCAGCATTTT. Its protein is CSASSSWSGASNQPQHF.

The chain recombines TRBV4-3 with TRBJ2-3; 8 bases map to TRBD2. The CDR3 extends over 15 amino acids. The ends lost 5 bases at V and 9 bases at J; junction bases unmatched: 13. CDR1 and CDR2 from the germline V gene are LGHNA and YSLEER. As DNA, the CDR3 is TGCGCCAGCAGCATTACCGGGACTAGGGGCGGGACGCAGTATTTT. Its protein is CASSITGTRGGTQYF.

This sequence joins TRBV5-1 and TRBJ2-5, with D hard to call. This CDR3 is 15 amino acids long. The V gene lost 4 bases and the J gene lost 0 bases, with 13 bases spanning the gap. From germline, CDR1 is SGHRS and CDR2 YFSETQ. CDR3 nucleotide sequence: TGCGCCAGCAGCGTGCTGAGGTCAAACCAAGAGACCCAGTACTTC. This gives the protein CASSVLRSNQETQYF. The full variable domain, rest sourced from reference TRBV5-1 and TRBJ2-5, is KAGVTQTPRYLIKTRGQQVTLSCSPISGHRSVSWYQQTPGQGLQFLFEYFSETQRNKGNFPGRFSGRQFSNSRSEMNVSTLELGDSALYLCASSVLRSNQETQYFGPGTRLLVL.

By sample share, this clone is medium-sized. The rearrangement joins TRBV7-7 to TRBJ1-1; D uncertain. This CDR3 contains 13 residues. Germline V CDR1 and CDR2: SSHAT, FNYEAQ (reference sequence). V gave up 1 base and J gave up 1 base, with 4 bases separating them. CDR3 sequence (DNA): TGTGCCAGCAGCTTAGACAAGAACACTGAAGCTTTCTTT. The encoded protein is CASSLDKNTEAFF.

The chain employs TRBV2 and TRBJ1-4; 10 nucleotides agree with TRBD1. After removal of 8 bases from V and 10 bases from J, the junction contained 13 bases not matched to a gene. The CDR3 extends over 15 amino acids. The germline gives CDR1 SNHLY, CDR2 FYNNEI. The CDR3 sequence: CASGYAGTGVVKLFF. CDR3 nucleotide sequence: TGTGCCAGCGGCTACGCCGGGACAGGGGTCGTAAAACTGTTTTTT.

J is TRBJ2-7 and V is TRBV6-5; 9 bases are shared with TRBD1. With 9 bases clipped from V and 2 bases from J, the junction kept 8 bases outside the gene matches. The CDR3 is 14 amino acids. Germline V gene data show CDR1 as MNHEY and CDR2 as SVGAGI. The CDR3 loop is CASKMGDRAYEQYF. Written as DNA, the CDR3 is TGTGCCAGTAAGATGGGGGACAGGGCCTACGAGCAGTACTTC.

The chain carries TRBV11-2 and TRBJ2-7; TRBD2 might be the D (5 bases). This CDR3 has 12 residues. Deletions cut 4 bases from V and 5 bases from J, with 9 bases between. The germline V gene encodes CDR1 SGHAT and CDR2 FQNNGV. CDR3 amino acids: CASSSAGNEQYF. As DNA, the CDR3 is TGTGCCAGCAGCTCCGCCGGGAACGAGCAGTACTTC.

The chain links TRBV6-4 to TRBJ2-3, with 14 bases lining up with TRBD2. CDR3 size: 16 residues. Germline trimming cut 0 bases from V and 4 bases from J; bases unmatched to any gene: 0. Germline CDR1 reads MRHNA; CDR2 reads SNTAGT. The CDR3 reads CASSDSTSGGADTQYF. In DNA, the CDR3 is TGTGCCAGCAGTGACTCGACTAGCGGGGGGGCAGATACGCAGTATTTT.

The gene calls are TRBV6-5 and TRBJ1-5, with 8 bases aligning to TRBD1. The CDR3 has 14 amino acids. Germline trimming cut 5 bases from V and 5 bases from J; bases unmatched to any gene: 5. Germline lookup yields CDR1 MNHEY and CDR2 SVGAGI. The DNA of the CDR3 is TGTGCCAGCAGTCTTACAGGGGGTGATCAGCCCCAGCATTTT. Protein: CASSLTGGDQPQHF.

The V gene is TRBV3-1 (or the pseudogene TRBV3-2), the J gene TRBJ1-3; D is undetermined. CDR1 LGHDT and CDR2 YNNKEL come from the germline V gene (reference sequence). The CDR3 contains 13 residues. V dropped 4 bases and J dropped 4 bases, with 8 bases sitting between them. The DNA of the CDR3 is TGTGCCAGCAGCCCAGTGTTCGGAAACACCATATATTTT. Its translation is CASSPVFGNTIYF.

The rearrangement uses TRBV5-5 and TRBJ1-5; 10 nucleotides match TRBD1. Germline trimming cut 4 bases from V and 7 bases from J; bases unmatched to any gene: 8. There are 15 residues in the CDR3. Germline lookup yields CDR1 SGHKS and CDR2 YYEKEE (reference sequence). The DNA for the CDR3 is TGTGCCAGCAGCCTGGGACAGGGGACGGGCCAGCCCCAGCATTTT. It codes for CASSLGQGTGQPQHF.

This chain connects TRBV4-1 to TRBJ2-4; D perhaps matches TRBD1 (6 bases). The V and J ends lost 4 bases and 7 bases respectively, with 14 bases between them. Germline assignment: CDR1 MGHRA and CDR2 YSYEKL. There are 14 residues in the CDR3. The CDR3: CASSRGGAGNIQYF. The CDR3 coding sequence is TGCGCCAGCAGCCGAGGGGGTGCAGGGAACATTCAGTACTTC.

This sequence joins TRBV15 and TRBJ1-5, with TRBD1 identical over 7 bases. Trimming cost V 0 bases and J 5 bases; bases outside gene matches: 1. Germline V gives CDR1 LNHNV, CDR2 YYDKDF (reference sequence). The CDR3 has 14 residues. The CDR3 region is CATSRDTGDQPQHF. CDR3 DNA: TGTGCCACCAGCAGAGATACAGGGGATCAGCCCCAGCATTTT. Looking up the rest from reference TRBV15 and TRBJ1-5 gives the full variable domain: DAMVIQNPRYQVTQFGKPVTLSCSQTLNHNVMYWYQQKSSQAPKLLFHYYDKDFNNEADTPDNFQSRRPNTSFCFLDIRSPGLGDTAMYLCATSRDTGDQPQHFGDGTRLSIL.

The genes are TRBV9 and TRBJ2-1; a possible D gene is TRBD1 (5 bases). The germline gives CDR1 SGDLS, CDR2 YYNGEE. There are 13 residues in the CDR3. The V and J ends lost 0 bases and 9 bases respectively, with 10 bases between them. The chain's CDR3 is CASSVVTQAEQFF. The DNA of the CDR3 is TGTGCCAGCAGCGTAGTTACACAGGCTGAGCAGTTCTTC.